Sequencing of this TCR beta chain was carried out in a study of T cell responses to AZD1222 COVID-19 vaccine (dated by TCRdb to about 2021). For the wider study: TCR sequencing covered over 230 trial participants: nearly 210 given two doses of AZD1222 and about 26 given two doses of MenACWY control vaccine. Enrollment into the trials was organized by age into subgroups of 18-55, 56-69 and 70-plus years, and those subgroups contained 148, 28 and 57 TCR-sequenced participants, respectively. Beyond this particular receptor, the publication reports: After two AZD1222 doses, both the breadth and the depth of spike-specific TCRs were significantly higher than at day 0 and than in MenACWY recipients. Because no day 14 peak-response samples were available, the repertoires could be characterized only after the peak T cell response. The 56-69-year group was small, and its depth increase did not reach significance, likely because of low power. Reportedly, almost half of the unique spike-specific TCRs recognized epitopes lying outside the regions that are mutated in the B.1.351 and B.1.1.7 variants. Only six AZD1222 recipients were SARS-CoV-2 seropositive at baseline, limiting conclusions about previously exposed vaccinees. Most participants were white British and females outnumbered males, and the authors suggested that clonal diversity may have been underestimated. Vaccine-associated CD4 TCRs spanned the whole spike protein, with dominant responses in regions 160-218 and 743-854.

The intended sense of this specimen's time point label: about 28 days (+/-7) after the second vaccine dose. AZD1222 recipients whose second dose came at about 4 weeks and those whose second dose came at about 12 weeks were combined into one group, since spike-specific TCR depth and breadth did not differ between the two schedules. The vaccinee samples were drawn from two UK trials, COV001 and COV002, one of which was a single-blind randomized controlled phase 2/3 trial testing AZD1222 (ChAdOx1 nCoV-19) in healthy adults. For TCRbeta chain sequencing, PBMC samples were collected from trial participants at day 0 and at day 28 after the second dose. The CDR3 regions of human TCRbeta chains were analyzed by immunosequencing. In the original analysis: TCRs in the repertoires were compared against a reference library of SARS-CoV-2-specific TCRs that had been generated with the MIRA antigen-specificity platform. Breadth was defined as the fraction of unique TCRs that were SARS-CoV-2-associated. Depth was defined as the fraction of total T cells that were SARS-CoV-2-associated. Using the MIRA data, each spike-specific TCR was assigned both to the spike region to which the TCR was reactive and to a CD4 or CD8 class. Log10-transformed breadth and depth values were compared by one-way ANOVA with Sidak's multiple comparisons tests. The clones in this table, taken by TCRdb from immuneACCESS, are in-frame only. Not every clone is retained; where verified, under half of the shortfall comes from an unresolved V gene, and the cause of the rest is unknown. V and J calls and clone size come straight from that table; D and trimming were deduced from the DNA. The sample table holds about 83,000 clones, of which roughly 85% were seen once. Jointly, the top ten make up roughly 3.6% of the sample.

As regards this clone: The antigen it binds to is not known. Within one base of it there is no much larger clone, and no base qualities were kept.

After removal of 4 bases from V and 1 base from J, the junction retains 3 bases not matched to a gene. The cysteine opens and the phenylalanine closes a CDR3 of 14 amino acids. Only CDR3 DNA is held: 42 bases, read in frame from base 1. CDR1 and CDR2 are read off the germline V gene as SQVTM and ANQGSEA. The specimen comprised peripheral blood, sampled 28 days after the second AZD1222 dose. The receptor chain draws on TRBV29-1 and TRBJ1-5, and TRBD1 matches 8 of the central bases. This clonotype originated in an adult who received the AZD1222 COVID-19 vaccine. The DNA is TGCAGCGTTGTTGGGACAGGCAGCAATCAGCCCCAGCATTTT. This is translated as CSVVGTGSNQPQHF.